Below, 26 T cell receptor beta chains from the same sample are listed, as sequenced in a study of OX40 agonist ivuxolimab in advanced cancers. The protocol was immunoSEQ multiplex PCR, while the TCRdb copy is restricted to in-frame clones and leaves out a portion. Here the sample spans roughly 60,000 clones, roughly 90% being singletons. Specimen: CD4+ or CD8+ T cells sorted from blood, collected in a trial of the OX40 agonist ivuxolimab. The source of these receptors is an adult with an advanced solid tumor such as melanoma, head and neck, liver or kidney cancer.

The chain has TRBV7-9 and TRBJ2-1; D is unresolved. Trimming took 5 bases from V and 4 from J, leaving 15 bases between them. Germline CDR1 is SEHNR and CDR2 is FQNEAQ (reference sequence). The CDR3 contains 15 residues. The CDR3 reads CASSHGPKGYNEQFF. The DNA of the CDR3 is TGTGCCAGCAGCCACGGGCCCAAAGGATACAATGAGCAGTTCTTC.

The chain recombines TRBV19 with TRBJ1-5, with 10 bases fitting TRBD1. Trimming at V came to 4 bases and at J to 3 bases, leaving 3 bases not matched to a gene. Germline CDR1 is LNHDA and CDR2 is SQIVND (reference sequence). This CDR3 is built from 15 residues. The DNA for the CDR3 is TGTGCCAGTAGTACCGGGACAGGGGTCAATCAGCCCCAGCATTTT. Translation: CASSTGTGVNQPQHF.

This rearrangement joins TRBV5-1 to TRBJ1-1; 11 bases are shared with TRBD1. The CDR3 length is 15 residues. J lost 3 bases, V lost 2 bases, and 3 bases had no gene match. CDR1 is SGHRS, CDR2 YFSETQ, per germline. In DNA, the CDR3 is TGCGCCAGCAGCTTTTCGGGACAGGGGGACACTGAAGCTTTCTTT. Translation: CASSFSGQGDTEAFF.

The rearrangement links TRBV6-6 to TRBJ2-6, with D perhaps matching TRBD2 (6 bases). Germline CDR1 MNHNY, CDR2 SVGAGI (reference sequence). This CDR3 is 15 amino acids long. Trimming removed 6 bases at V and 2 bases at J, with 11 bases between. The CDR3 DNA is TGTGCCAGCAGCCGAGGGGAGGCTGGGGCCAACGTCCTGACTTTC. This codes for CASSRGEAGANVLTF.

The rearrangement uses TRBV10-3 and TRBJ1-1, with D perhaps matching TRBD1 (5 bases). The CDR3 loop spans 14 amino acids. The V gene lost 1 base and the J gene lost 1 base, with 7 bases spanning the gap. Germline V gives CDR1 ENHRY, CDR2 SYGVKD. The CDR3 bases are TGTGCCATCAGTGAGTTACAGGCGAACACTGAAGCTTTCTTT. Its translation: CAISELQANTEAFF.

The genes are TRBV7-2 and TRBJ1-1; TRBD1 is a possible D gene (5 bases). The CDR3 is 14 residues long. Trimming took 3 bases from V and 7 from J, leaving 15 bases between them. Germline loops: CDR1 SGHTA, CDR2 FQGNSA. The CDR3 is CASSLGPMDGEAFF. CDR3 sequence (DNA): TGTGCCAGCAGCTTGGGGCCCATGGATGGTGAAGCTTTCTTT.

The V and J genes are TRBV2 and TRBJ1-1; D is undetermined. Germline assignment: CDR1 SNHLY and CDR2 FYNNEI. Trimming stripped 2 bases from V and 1 base from J, with 5 bases between. This CDR3 is built from 13 residues. The CDR3 coding sequence is TGTGCCAGCAGTGAACGGACGAACACTGAAGCTTTCTTT. Protein: CASSERTNTEAFF.

CDR3: CSVAGLAQETQYF. In DNA form, the CDR3 reads TGCAGCGTCGCGGGACTAGCACAAGAGACCCAGTACTTC. This rearrangement joins TRBV29-1 to TRBJ2-5; 9 nucleotides match TRBD2. The germline CDR1 and CDR2 sequences are SQVTM and ANQGSEA. V lost 6 bases, J lost 2 bases, and 4 bases stayed unmatched. This CDR3 is 13 amino acids long.

This clone has only one observation. The V call is TRBV4-1, the J call TRBJ2-5; 7 bases line up with TRBD1. V dropped 1 base and J dropped 2; count of bases not matched to a gene: 7. CDR3 length: 16 amino acids. CDR1 and CDR2 from the germline V gene are MGHRA and YSYEKL. The CDR3 loop is CASSQGGGQLQETQYF. The CDR3 nucleotides read TGCGCCAGCAGCCAAGGAGGGGGACAGTTGCAAGAGACCCAGTACTTC.

V gene TRBV6-1 combines with J gene TRBJ2-3, with 8 positions matching TRBD2. J was trimmed by 3 bases and V by 6 bases; bases with no gene match: 8. Looked up from germline, CDR1 is MNHNS and CDR2 is SASEGT. CDR3 length: 15 amino acids. The CDR3 here is CASRQHSGNTDTQYF. CDR3 DNA: TGTGCCAGCAGACAACATAGCGGGAATACAGATACGCAGTATTTT.

This chain connects TRBV11-3 to TRBJ1-2, with 12 bases lining up with TRBD1. From germline, CDR1 is SGHNT and CDR2 YENEEA. The length of the CDR3 is 14 residues. The junction had 5 bases not matched to a gene; V was cut back by 4 bases and J by 8 bases. The DNA of the CDR3 is TGTGCCAGCAGCTCATGGGACAGGGGGCAAGGCTACACCTTC. Protein: CASSSWDRGQGYTF.

The CDR3, as DNA: TGTGCCAGCAGTTACGACAGGGTGAACACTGAAGCTTTCTTT. The encoded protein is CASSYDRVNTEAFF. J is TRBJ1-1 and V is TRBV6-5; 7 bases agree with TRBD1. With 2 bases clipped from V and 0 bases from J, the junction kept 0 bases outside the gene matches. This CDR3 comprises 14 residues. Looked up from germline, CDR1 is MNHEY and CDR2 is SVGAGI.

The sample holds one count of this clone. The V call is TRBV7-8, the J call TRBJ2-5; D is possibly TRBD2 (7 bases). Germline CDR1 SGHVS, CDR2 FQNEAQ. Between the trimmed V and J ends, which lost 3 bases and 5 bases, there was a span of 13 bases. CDR3 length: 14 residues. This chain's CDR3 is CASSFRGAGETQYF. The CDR3 bases are TGTGCCAGCAGCTTCCGGGGGGCTGGGGAGACCCAGTACTTC.

The CDR3 loop is CASSPSVLAGGREQFF. In DNA form, the CDR3 reads TGTGCCAGCAGCCCCTCGGTGCTAGCGGGGGGAAGGGAGCAGTTCTTC. This chain links TRBV7-6 with TRBJ2-1; TRBD2 matches 11 bases. This CDR3 region has 16 residues. Looked up from germline, CDR1 is SGHVS and CDR2 is FNYEAQ. V gave up 5 bases and J gave up 10 bases; unmatched junction bases: 13.

The chain is built from TRBV7-2 and TRBJ2-1, with TRBD2 identical over 11 bases. The germline V gene has CDR1 SGHTA and CDR2 FQGNSA. The CDR3 is 15 amino acids. The V gene end was trimmed by 2 bases and the J gene end by 6 bases; junction bases not matched to a gene: 3. The CDR3 DNA follows: TGTGCCAGCAGCTTAATAGCGGGAGGGATCAATGAGCAGTTCTTC. Its protein product is CASSLIAGGINEQFF.

The rearrangement uses TRBV19 and TRBJ2-6; the match to TRBD1 covers 8 bases. After removal of 9 bases from V and 0 bases from J, the junction contained 13 bases not matched to a gene. CDR1 LNHDA and CDR2 SQIVND come from the germline V gene (reference sequence). This CDR3 has 18 residues. CDR3 coding DNA: TGTGCCAGGCTCATACGGACAGGGTGCCCCTCTGGGGCCAACGTCCTGACTTTC. Encoded protein: CARLIRTGCPSGANVLTF.

V and J are TRBV10-3 and TRBJ2-5, with 11 bases that match TRBD2. CDR3 length: 14 amino acids. V lost 5 bases and J lost 5; bases outside the gene matches: 4. The germline gives CDR1 ENHRY, CDR2 SYGVKD. The CDR3 reads CAISRTSGSETQYF. The CDR3, as DNA: TGTGCCATCAGTAGAACTAGCGGGAGTGAGACCCAGTACTTC.

The rearrangement joins TRBV18 to TRBJ1-1; D unclear. Germline CDR1 and CDR2: KGHSH and LQKENI. The CDR3 is made up of 12 amino acids. V lost 1 base, J lost 2 bases, and 2 bases lay in between. The CDR3 DNA reads as TGTGCCAGCTCACCACAAAACACTGAAGCTTTCTTT. Residues: CASSPQNTEAFF.

As to this clone: The junction differs from germline at one of its ends, possibly a read error. This sequence joins TRBV19 and TRBJ1-3, with a weak D call TRBD1 (5 bases). Germline loops: CDR1 LNHDA, CDR2 SQIVND (reference sequence). The CDR3 totals 13 residues. The CDR3 nucleotides are TGTGCCAGTAGCAGACAGACTGGAGACACCATATATTTT. Its protein is CASSRQTGDTIYF.

V usage is TRBV7-2 and J usage is TRBJ2-7, with D uncertain. V lost 2 bases to trimming and J lost 2 bases, with 7 bases between them. The CDR3 is made up of 13 amino acids. Looked up from germline, CDR1 is SGHTA and CDR2 is FQGNSA. The CDR3: CASSLTETYEQYF. DNA for the CDR3: TGTGCCAGCAGCTTAACGGAAACCTACGAGCAGTACTTC. The full variable domain, completed using reference TRBV7-2 and TRBJ2-7, is GAGVSQSPSNKVTEKGKDVELRCDPISGHTALYWYRQSLGQGLEFLIYFQGNSAPDKSGLPSDRFSAERTGGSVSTLTIQRTQQEDSAVYLCASSLTETYEQYFGPGTRLTVT.

V usage is TRBV5-6 and J usage is TRBJ2-6, with 8 nucleotides matching TRBD1. J was trimmed by 0 bases and V by 2 bases; bases with no gene match: 4. The CDR3 has 17 amino acids. CDR1 is SGHDT, CDR2 YYEEEE, per germline. In DNA form, the CDR3 reads TGTGCCAGCAGCTTAGTCGACAGGGGCTCTGGGGCCAACGTCCTGACTTTC. Amino acids: CASSLVDRGSGANVLTF.

This chain connects TRBV18 to TRBJ1-1, with 9 bases that match TRBD1. From germline, CDR1 is KGHSH and CDR2 LQKENI. Trimming at V came to 2 bases and at J to 2 bases, leaving 6 bases not matched to a gene. The CDR3 covers 16 residues. In nucleotides, the CDR3 is TGTGCCAGCTCACCAACAGGGGGCGGGGGAAACACTGAAGCTTTCTTT. Translation: CASSPTGGGGNTEAFF.

The V call is TRBV18, the J call TRBJ2-1, with D hard to call. The CDR3 has 14 residues. The germline gives CDR1 KGHSH, CDR2 LQKENI. The germline V and J ends were trimmed by 3 bases and 2 bases, with 8 bases remaining between them. The DNA of the CDR3 is TGTGCCAGCTCACCGGGTCCCCCCTACAATGAGCAGTTCTTC. Encoded protein: CASSPGPPYNEQFF.

The chain carries TRBV5-1 and TRBJ2-2; tentative D call: TRBD1 (6 bases). Per germline, CDR1 SGHRS and CDR2 YFSETQ. V was shortened by 2 bases and J by 0 bases, with 11 bases between the two germline ends. CDR3 size: 16 residues. The CDR3 nucleotides are TGCGCCAGCAGCTTACAGGGCATCGCGAACACCGGGGAGCTGTTTTTT. Protein product: CASSLQGIANTGELFF.

This rearrangement joins TRBV7-9 to TRBJ1-2; 7 bases map to TRBD1. The V gene's germline CDR1 is SEHNR and CDR2 FQNEAQ (reference sequence). J was trimmed by 8 bases and V by 5 bases; bases with no gene match: 14. This CDR3 has 15 residues. The CDR3 coding sequence is TGTGCCAGCAGCCAACCCTCCCCAGGGGGATACGGCTACACCTTC. It specifies CASSQPSPGGYGYTF. Filled out from reference TRBV7-9 and TRBJ1-2, the complete variable domain reads DTGVSQNPRHKITKRGQNVTFRCDPISEHNRLYWYRQTLGQGPEFLTYFQNEAQLEKSRLLSDRFSAERPKGSFSTLEIQRTEQGDSAMYLCASSQPSPGGYGYTFGSGTRLTVV.

This chain connects TRBV4-1 to TRBJ2-2; TRBD2 agrees at 9 bases. CDR3 size: 18 residues. CDR1 and CDR2 from the germline V gene are MGHRA and YSYEKL. Trimming removed 4 bases from V and 4 bases from J; junction bases left unmatched: 13. CDR3 residues: CASSREGGSGRGTGELFF. Here the CDR3 DNA reads TGCGCCAGCAGCCGGGAGGGCGGTAGCGGGAGAGGCACCGGGGAGCTGTTTTTT.